The clone carrying this TCR beta chain showed up many times. The data were taken from a study of T cells after yellow fever vaccination. This CDR3 is built from 16 residues. V was clipped by 4 bases and J by 3 bases; unmatched bases: 11. TCRdb called the 5' RACE reads again in MiXCR, with one record for every CDR3 protein. The table includes under 600,000 distinct CDR3 sequences, less than 15% detected once. The source material was PBMCs, sampled on the day of the yellow fever booster vaccination. V and J are TRBV12-3 or TRBV12-4 and TRBJ2-7, with 8 bases fitting TRBD2. The receptor was derived from a man younger than 45 who received the YFV17D yellow fever vaccine. This chain's CDR3 is CASSSQNSGTHYEQYF. CDR3 DNA sequence: TGTGCCAGCAGTTCCCAAAATAGCGGGACTCACTACGAGCAGTACTTC.